The 9 T cell receptor beta chains reported below all come from one sample, sequenced in a study of cytomegalovirus exposure and HLA in healthy donors. The primer mix had 60 Vbeta and 13 Jbeta primers. Sequenced by immunoSEQ multiplex PCR; TCRdb stores in-frame clones only, minus some. The sample has 100,000 to 150,000 clones; over 75% are singletons. Sequencing was carried out using PBMCs. All receptors come from a man aged 18 to 35 in good health and CMV-seropositive.

The rearrangement links TRBV19 to TRBJ2-4; 9 nucleotides agree with TRBD1. The germline CDR1 and CDR2 sequences are LNHDA and SQIVND (reference sequence). V gave up 4 bases and J gave up 1 base; unmatched junction bases: 17. The CDR3 loop spans 20 amino acids. The CDR3 nucleotides read TGTGCCAGTAGTAGGACGGGACAGGGTTTAATGGTAAGGGCCAAAAACATTCAGTACTTC. It specifies CASSRTGQGLMVRAKNIQYF.

The chain has TRBV6-1 and TRBJ2-3; D is unresolved. Germline-derived CDR1 and CDR2 are MNHNS and SASEGT. V was trimmed by 0 bases and J by 5 bases, leaving 6 bases between them. This CDR3 has 13 amino acids. DNA for the CDR3: TGTGCCAGCAGTGAAGCGCGTGAAGATACGCAGTATTTT. This translates into CASSEAREDTQYF.

This rearrangement joins TRBV6-5 to TRBJ1-5; D gene ambiguous. The CDR3 spans 13 residues. Per germline, CDR1 MNHEY and CDR2 SVGAGI. Trimming removed 3 bases from V and 5 bases from J, with 8 bases in between. The DNA of the CDR3 is TGTGCCAGCAGTTATATCGCGGATCAGCCCCAGCATTTT. Translation: CASSYIADQPQHF.

The V and J genes are TRBV5-5 and TRBJ2-2; TRBD1 is a possible D gene (6 bases). Looked up from germline, CDR1 is SGHKS and CDR2 is YYEKEE (reference sequence). The ends were cut back, 4 bases at V and 0 bases at J, with 13 bases in the middle. The CDR3 is 16 amino acids. The CDR3 reads CASSEYSGANTGELFF. CDR3 DNA: TGTGCCAGCAGCGAGTATTCAGGGGCGAACACCGGGGAGCTGTTTTTT.

This clone was observed a single time. This chain links TRBV5-4 with TRBJ2-5, with D maybe TRBD1 (6 bases). V shed 3 bases and J shed 3 bases, with 15 bases lying between them. Germline CDR1 is SGHNT and CDR2 is YYREEE (reference sequence). The length of the CDR3 is 15 residues. The CDR3 here is CASSSIPPGEETQYF. Here the CDR3 DNA reads TGTGCCAGCAGCTCGATACCTCCAGGGGAAGAGACCCAGTACTTC.

The rearrangement uses TRBV4-1 and TRBJ1-2; D ambiguous. The CDR3 length is 16 residues. The ends were cut back, 0 bases at V and 1 base at J, with 12 bases in the middle. CDR1 is MGHRA, CDR2 YSYEKL, per germline. The CDR3 DNA sequence: TGCGCCAGCAGCCAAGATGCCTCCGGAGTTAACTATGGCTACACCTTC. Encoded protein: CASSQDASGVNYGYTF.

The chain couples TRBV25-1 to TRBJ2-1; D might be TRBD1 (6 bases). Germline V CDR1 and CDR2: MGHDK, SYGVNS. Trimming pared 3 bases from V and 6 bases from J, leaving 24 bases between. This CDR3 has 18 amino acids. The CDR3 sequence: CASSEVKNSVGDTNEQFF. The DNA of the CDR3 is TGTGCCAGCAGTGAGGTAAAAAATTCGGTTGGGGACACCAATGAGCAGTTCTTC.

This clone was seen only once. The chain links TRBV7-9 to TRBJ1-4, with a possible D match to TRBD1 (5 bases). The ends were cut back, 4 bases at V and 10 bases at J, with 16 bases in the middle. The CDR3 loop spans 14 amino acids. The germline V gene has CDR1 SEHNR and CDR2 FQNEAQ (reference sequence). The CDR3 bases are TGTGCCAGCAGCTCGGGACTCAATCTCGGAAAACTGTTTTTT. This codes for CASSSGLNLGKLFF.

CDR3: CASSVTGAGTGANVLTF. The CDR3 nucleotides read TGCGCCAGCAGTGTGACAGGGGCTGGCACTGGGGCCAACGTCCTGACTTTC. The genes are TRBV5-1 and TRBJ2-6; 8 positions match TRBD1. V lost 5 bases to trimming and J lost 2 bases; unmatched junction nucleotides: 9. The CDR3 has 17 residues. The germline CDR1 and CDR2 sequences are SGHRS and YFSETQ.